This is a list of T cell receptor beta chains from one sample in a study of cytomegalovirus exposure and HLA in healthy donors. Sequenced by immunoSEQ multiplex PCR; TCRdb stores in-frame clones only, minus some. This sample has 150,000 to 180,000 clones, with nearly 80% found just once. Sequences were obtained from PBMCs. The receptors stem from a man in his thirties or forties in good health and CMV-seropositive. The CDR3 runs from the conserved cysteine through the conserved F or W. The D gene is left open where the match is weak. Clone size is given for some rows only: seen once, a few or many times, or a class if the clone is expanded.

clone size: once
D gene: TRBD1
V gene: TRBV9
J gene: TRBJ1-2
CDR3 DNA: TGTGCCAGCAGCGTAGATTCAGGGGGGCTCTTTGGCTACACCTTC
CDR3 protein: CASSVDSGGLFGYTF

clone size: .
D gene: .
V gene: TRBV7-3
J gene: TRBJ2-7
CDR3 DNA: TGTGCCAGCAGCTTAAACGGCGGAACACCCTACGAGCAGTACTTC
CDR3 protein: CASSLNGGTPYEQYF

clone size: .
D gene: .
V gene: TRBV4-2
J gene: TRBJ2-1
CDR3 DNA: TGTGCCAGCAGCCAAGATTGGGCGGGAAGGAGCTACAATGAGCAGTTCTTC
CDR3 protein: CASSQDWAGRSYNEQFF

clone size: few
D gene: TRBD2
V gene: TRBV4-1
J gene: TRBJ2-7
CDR3 DNA: TGCGCCAGCAGCACCGGACTAGCGGGAGCCGAGCAGTACTTC
CDR3 protein: CASSTGLAGAEQYF

clone size: .
D gene: TRBD1
V gene: TRBV4-2
J gene: TRBJ2-3
CDR3 DNA: TGTGCCAGCAGCCAGGCTACGGGACAGGGGACGGATACGCAGTATTTT
CDR3 protein: CASSQATGQGTDTQYF

clone size: .
D gene: TRBD1
V gene: TRBV5-1
J gene: TRBJ2-5
CDR3 DNA: TGCGCCAGCAGCCAAGGGACAGGGGTTGCAGAGACCCAGTACTTC
CDR3 protein: CASSQGTGVAETQYF

clone size: .
D gene: TRBD1
V gene: TRBV7-9
J gene: TRBJ2-7
CDR3 DNA: TGTGCCAGCAGCCGGGACAGGGAGAGCTCCTACGAGCAGTACTTC
CDR3 protein: CASSRDRESSYEQYF

clone size: few
D gene: .
V gene: TRBV5-4
J gene: TRBJ1-1
CDR3 DNA: TGTGCCAGCAGCTTGGCCGGGGAGAACACTGAAGCTTTCTTT
CDR3 protein: CASSLAGENTEAFF

clone size: .
D gene: TRBD1
V gene: TRBV5-1
J gene: TRBJ1-4
CDR3 DNA: TGCGCCAGCAGCCGATCGACAGGGAGCGTTGAAAAACTGTTTTTT
CDR3 protein: CASSRSTGSVEKLFF

clone size: .
D gene: TRBD2
V gene: TRBV28
J gene: TRBJ2-1
CDR3 DNA: TGTGCCAGCAGTCTACTATCCGGGACTAGCGGGAGTGAGCAGTTCTTC
CDR3 protein: CASSLLSGTSGSEQFF

clone size: .
D gene: .
V gene: TRBV30
J gene: TRBJ2-7
CDR3 DNA: TGTGCCTGGGACATTACAGGGATAGGCTACGAGCAGTACTTC
CDR3 protein: CAWDITGIGYEQYF

clone size: .
D gene: .
V gene: TRBV7-9
J gene: TRBJ2-7
CDR3 DNA: TGTGCCAGCAGCCAGGGCGGCGAGCAGTACTTC
CDR3 protein: CASSQGGEQYF

clone size: .
D gene: TRBD2
V gene: TRBV5-1
J gene: TRBJ2-3
CDR3 DNA: TGCGCCAGCAGCTCGACTAGCGCAACCTACACAGATACGCAGTATTTT
CDR3 protein: CASSSTSATYTDTQYF

clone size: .
D gene: TRBD1
V gene: TRBV5-1
J gene: TRBJ1-4
CDR3 DNA: TGCGCCAGCAGCAGGACAGGGGGCGCCACTAATGAAAAACTGTTTTTT
CDR3 protein: CASSRTGGATNEKLFF

clone size: .
D gene: .
V gene: TRBV25-1
J gene: TRBJ2-1
CDR3 DNA: TGTGCCAGCCGAGCGGCACTAGGGAATGAGCAGTTCTTC
CDR3 protein: CASRAALGNEQFF

clone size: few
D gene: .
V gene: TRBV10-2
J gene: TRBJ2-3
CDR3 DNA: TGCGCCAGCATTGAGGAGGGGGCCCATAAAAACACAGATACGCAGTATTTT
CDR3 protein: CASIEEGAHKNTDTQYF

clone size: .
D gene: TRBD1
V gene: TRBV6-1
J gene: TRBJ1-5
CDR3 DNA: TGTGCCAGCACTCGGGACAGATCTAGCAATCAGCCCCAGCATTTT
CDR3 protein: CASTRDRSSNQPQHF

clone size: few
D gene: TRBD2
V gene: TRBV4-2
J gene: TRBJ2-1
CDR3 DNA: TGTGCCAGCAGCCAAGGGGTGGGCGGGAGTTGGAATGAGCAGTTCTTC
CDR3 protein: CASSQGVGGSWNEQFF

clone size: .
D gene: .
V gene: TRBV10-3
J gene: TRBJ2-7
CDR3 DNA: TGTGCCATCAGTGAAGGCTCCCCACAGGACGAGCAGTACTTC
CDR3 protein: CAISEGSPQDEQYF

clone size: .
D gene: TRBD2
V gene: TRBV27
J gene: TRBJ2-1
CDR3 DNA: TGTGCCAGCAGTTTAGAACTAGCGGACAATGAGCAGTTCTTC
CDR3 protein: CASSLELADNEQFF

clone size: .
D gene: .
V gene: TRBV15
J gene: TRBJ1-1
CDR3 DNA: TGTGCCACCAGCAGGTACGACGAGGGAAACACTGAAGCTTTCTTT
CDR3 protein: CATSRYDEGNTEAFF

clone size: .
D gene: .
V gene: TRBV4-1
J gene: TRBJ2-7
CDR3 DNA: TGCGCCAGCAGCCAACCTGGGGGGGCAGGACGTTACGAGCAGTACTTC
CDR3 protein: CASSQPGGAGRYEQYF

clone size: once
D gene: .
V gene: TRBV11-3
J gene: TRBJ2-1
CDR3 DNA: TGTGCCAGCAGCGAACAGCTAAACAATGAGCAGTTCTTC
CDR3 protein: CASSEQLNNEQFF

clone size: .
D gene: .
V gene: TRBV7-2
J gene: TRBJ2-5
CDR3 DNA: TGTGCCAGCAGCTTAGCGGGCAGGGGATCTAAAGAGACCCAGTACTTC
CDR3 protein: CASSLAGRGSKETQYF

clone size: .
D gene: .
V gene: TRBV19
J gene: TRBJ1-1
CDR3 DNA: TGTGCCAGTAGTCGGACACAACTGAACACTGAAGCTTTCTTT
CDR3 protein: CASSRTQLNTEAFF

clone size: few
D gene: .
V gene: TRBV10-3
J gene: TRBJ1-1
CDR3 DNA: TGTGCCATCAGCTACAGGGTCAGCACTGAAGCTTTCTTT
CDR3 protein: CAISYRVSTEAFF

clone size: once
D gene: .
V gene: TRBV28
J gene: TRBJ2-1
CDR3 DNA: TGTGCCAGCAGTTTGATGGAGCACAATGAGCAGTTCTTC
CDR3 protein: CASSLMEHNEQFF

clone size: .
D gene: .
V gene: TRBV4-2
J gene: TRBJ2-4
CDR3 DNA: TGTGCCAGCAGCCAAGATTTCCTAGCCAAAAACATTCAGTACTTC
CDR3 protein: CASSQDFLAKNIQYF